This T cell receptor beta chain comes out of a study of OX40 agonist ivuxolimab in advanced cancers. TCRdb keeps only in-frame clones here, not all; method: immunoSEQ multiplex PCR. The sample lists over 100,000 clones; about 93% were seen once. The TCR was taken from an adult with an advanced solid tumor such as melanoma, head and neck, liver or kidney cancer. The input for sequencing was CD4+ or CD8+ T cells sorted from blood, taken in a trial of the OX40 agonist ivuxolimab.

CDR3 residues: CASFLAGGRSTNEKLFF. The CDR3 DNA follows: TGTGCCAGCTTCCTTGCGGGGGGGAGGTCGACTAATGAAAAACTGTTTTTT. The chain carries TRBV21-1 and TRBJ1-4. TRBV21-1 is listed as a pseudogene. The CDR3 runs to 17 residues.